This T cell receptor beta chain was retrieved from a study of blood T cell repertoires in COVID-19. The wider study: Material from acute and convalescent COVID-19 was sourced from the United States, Italy and Spain. In each case, the material was cDNA or gDNA derived from T cells, B-cell-depleted T cells, or PBMCs.

TCRdb keeps only in-frame clones here, not all; method: immunoSEQ multiplex PCR. The sample lists under 95,000 clones, more than 75% occurring once. CDR1 KGHSH and CDR2 LQKENI come from the germline V gene. The germline V and J ends were trimmed by 5 bases and 8 bases, with 13 bases remaining between them. The CDR3 loop spans 14 amino acids. The rearrangement joins TRBV18 to TRBJ1-6; unclear D gene. The clonotype comes from a man between 35 and 55 years old with acute or convalescent COVID-19. The specimen sequenced was peripheral blood. CDR3 sequence reads: CASSEQQNDSPLHF. The CDR3 DNA follows: TGTGCCAGCTCAGAACAGCAGAATGATTCACCCCTCCACTTT.